A single sample gave rise to the 29 T cell receptor beta chains below, sequenced in a study of blood T cell repertoires in COVID-19. Data came from immunoSEQ multiplex PCR; TCRdb stores just in-frame clones and leaves some out. The sample includes 200,000 to 250,000 clones, over 75% of them seen just once. Specimen: PBMCs or T cells enriched from blood (not recorded which). These TCRs come from a woman aged 25 to 39 who had been exposed to COVID-19.

The V gene is TRBV27, the J gene TRBJ2-1; D might be TRBD1 (6 bases). Trimming cost V 2 bases and J 4 bases, with 15 bases left between them. The CDR3 covers 16 residues. CDR1 is MNHEY, CDR2 SMNVEV, per germline (reference sequence). CDR3 in amino acids: CASSLPSDSFYNEQFF. In DNA, the CDR3 is TGTGCCAGCAGTTTACCCTCGGACAGTTTTTACAATGAGCAGTTCTTC.

The chain uses TRBV6-4 and TRBJ2-3; D might be TRBD2 (5 bases). In germline, CDR1 is MRHNA, CDR2 SNTAGT. V was trimmed by 2 bases and J by 2 bases, leaving 5 bases between them. The CDR3 runs 13 residues. CDR3: CASSDGLTDTQYF. The DNA for the CDR3 is TGTGCCAGCAGTGACGGACTCACAGATACGCAGTATTTT.

This chain uses TRBV11-2 with TRBJ1-1, with D unresolved. Trimming took 3 bases from V and 2 from J, leaving 19 bases between them. Per germline, CDR1 SGHAT and CDR2 FQNNGV. The CDR3 contains 17 residues. CDR3 in amino acids: CASSLKTTVLPNTEAFF. The CDR3 bases are TGTGCCAGCAGCTTGAAGACCACTGTACTACCTAACACTGAAGCTTTCTTT.

This rearrangement joins TRBV14 to TRBJ2-1; D remains ambiguous. V lost 2 bases, J lost 11 bases, and 10 bases lay in between. This CDR3 is 12 amino acids long. In germline, CDR1 is SGHDN, CDR2 FVKESK. DNA for the CDR3: TGTGCCAGCAGCCAACTAGAGTACAAGCAGTTCTTC. Residues: CASSQLEYKQFF.

The chain combines TRBV29-1 with TRBJ1-2, with a weak D call TRBD1 (5 bases). The length of the CDR3 is 14 residues. Trimming left V 7 bases short and J 2 bases short, with 17 bases between. Germline CDR1 is SQVTM and CDR2 is ANQGSEA. The CDR3 sequence: CSAPLAGKNYGYTF. CDR3 nucleotide sequence: TGCAGCGCGCCCCTGGCAGGGAAGAACTATGGCTACACCTTC.

J is TRBJ2-2 and V is TRBV4-2; 10 bases match TRBD2. The V gene's germline CDR1 is LGHNA and CDR2 YNFKEQ. The V gene end was trimmed by 0 bases and the J gene end by 6 bases; junction bases not matched to a gene: 1. There are 15 residues in the CDR3. CDR3 residues: CASSQEAGGPGELFF. CDR3 bases: TGTGCCAGCAGCCAAGAAGCGGGAGGGCCCGGGGAGCTGTTTTTT.

The V gene is TRBV4-1, the J gene TRBJ1-2; 9 nucleotides line up with TRBD1. The V gene's germline CDR1 is MGHRA and CDR2 YSYEKL. There are 17 residues in the CDR3. The junction had 12 bases not matched to a gene; V was cut back by 3 bases and J by 4 bases. The CDR3 sequence: CASSQAAGTGLLYGYTF. In DNA, the CDR3 is TGCGCCAGCAGCCAGGCGGCCGGGACAGGGCTCCTCTATGGCTACACCTTC.

The chain links TRBV11-3 to TRBJ1-2; no clear D. Germline loops: CDR1 SGHNT, CDR2 YENEEA. Deletions cut 3 bases from V and 2 bases from J, with 13 bases between. CDR3 size: 15 residues. The DNA for the CDR3 is TGTGCCAGCAGCTTTCTGAACTCCCAAAACTATGGCTACACCTTC. This encodes CASSFLNSQNYGYTF.

The chain couples TRBV5-4 to TRBJ2-2; D unresolved. Germline V CDR1 and CDR2: SGHNT, YYREEE (reference sequence). CDR3 length: 13 residues. Trimming took off 0 bases at V and 7 bases at J, with 7 bases between the two ends. The CDR3 is CASSLDGVGELFF. The CDR3, as DNA: TGTGCCAGCAGCTTGGATGGAGTCGGGGAGCTGTTTTTT.

The CDR3 is CASSQGTRVRYEQYF. CDR3 bases: TGTGCCAGCAGCCAAGGAACTCGAGTTCGCTACGAGCAGTACTTC. V and J are TRBV4-2 and TRBJ2-7; no definite D call. The germline V and J ends were trimmed by 1 base and 3 bases, with 13 bases remaining between them. The germline gives CDR1 LGHNA, CDR2 YNFKEQ. The CDR3 is 15 residues long.

V gene TRBV28 combines with J gene TRBJ1-1; tentative D call: TRBD1 (6 bases). CDR3 length: 12 residues. Trimming pared 9 bases from V and 7 bases from J, leaving 15 bases between. Germline-derived CDR1 and CDR2 are MDHEN and SYDVKM. The CDR3 DNA follows: TGTGCCAGTTTCTCCCTGACAGGTGAAGCTTTCTTT. Translated, it gives CASFSLTGEAFF.

The rearrangement links TRBV12-3 or TRBV12-4 to TRBJ2-2; D is unclear. The germline V and J ends were trimmed by 4 bases and 5 bases, with 5 bases remaining between them. This CDR3 has 12 amino acids. As DNA, the CDR3 is TGTGCCAGCAGTTCCCCAACCGGGGAGCTGTTTTTT. This sequence encodes CASSSPTGELFF.

The rearrangement uses TRBV27 and TRBJ1-4; 8 positions match TRBD1. Germline loops: CDR1 MNHEY, CDR2 SMNVEV (reference sequence). CDR3 length: 20 residues. The V segment lost 5 bases and the J segment 5 bases; nucleotides outside the gene matches: 22. The CDR3 reads CASSPEPPARGRIRNEKLFF. The CDR3 DNA follows: TGTGCCAGCAGTCCAGAACCCCCGGCCAGGGGGCGCATCCGCAATGAAAAACTGTTTTTT. The variable domain in full, completed from reference TRBV27 and TRBJ1-4, reads EAQVTQNPRYLITVTGKKLTVTCSQNMNHEYMSWYRQDPGLGLRQIYYSMNVEVTDKGDVPEGYKVSRKEKRNFPLILESPSPNQTSLYFCASSPEPPARGRIRNEKLFFGSGTQLSVL.

This clone is a singleton in its sample. The rearrangement joins TRBV6-1 to TRBJ1-1; a possible D gene is TRBD1 (5 bases). The CDR3 extends over 16 amino acids. Per germline, CDR1 MNHNS and CDR2 SASEGT. Trimming took off 1 base at V and 7 bases at J, with 19 bases between the two ends. CDR3 sequence (DNA): TGTGCCAGCAGTGAAGGGGAATGGGCGACGGGACTTGAAGCTTTCTTT. Translating it yields CASSEGEWATGLEAFF.

V usage is TRBV6-2 or TRBV6-3 and J usage is TRBJ1-6; 7 bases line up with TRBD1. The CDR3 is 13 amino acids. V shed 2 bases, J shed 10 bases, and the junction held 2 bases outside the gene matches. The germline CDR1 and CDR2 sequences are MNHEY and SVGEGT. CDR3 DNA: TGTGCCAGCAGTTACGACAGGGTATCACCCCTCCACTTT. As protein: CASSYDRVSPLHF.

This clone is a singleton in its sample. The rearrangement joins TRBV27 to TRBJ2-7; D is unresolved. CDR3 size: 12 residues. Per the germline V gene, CDR1 is MNHEY and CDR2 is SMNVEV (reference sequence). V gave up 8 bases and J gave up 5 bases, with 13 bases separating them. The DNA for the CDR3 is TGTGCCAGCCGCTTTGGGCCGAACGAGCAGTACTTC. Encoded protein: CASRFGPNEQYF.

The chain is built from TRBV7-9 and TRBJ2-3, with 9 nucleotides matching TRBD2. The junction had 3 bases not matched to a gene; V was cut back by 1 base and J by 10 bases. The CDR3 has 13 amino acids. Germline values: CDR1 SEHNR, CDR2 FQNEAQ (reference sequence). As DNA, the CDR3 is TGTGCCAGCAGCTTAGAGGCGGGAGGGGCGCAGTATTTT. Encoded protein: CASSLEAGGAQYF.

Of note for this clone: Relative to the germline gene, one junction end is altered; a read error may explain this. The rearrangement joins TRBV29-1 to TRBJ2-7, with a weak D call TRBD2 (5 bases). Germline V gene data show CDR1 as SQVTM and CDR2 as ANQGSEA. This CDR3 is 12 amino acids long. The CDR3 spells CSVEGIGLNPVF. CDR3 nucleotide sequence: TGCAGCGTTGAAGGAATAGGACTGAATCCTGTCTTC.

CDR3 sequence reads: CSAGSGEPGGKQYF. CDR3 sequence (DNA): TGCAGCGCTGGATCGGGGGAGCCCGGGGGGAAGCAGTACTTC. The rearrangement links TRBV29-1 to TRBJ2-7; 7 positions match TRBD2. The CDR3 has 14 amino acids. Germline assignment: CDR1 SQVTM and CDR2 ANQGSEA. The V and J ends lost 7 bases and 8 bases, in that order; junction bases with no gene match: 17.

The V call is TRBV6-2 or TRBV6-3, the J call TRBJ2-1, with TRBD2 matching 14 bases. CDR3 length: 15 residues. Germline-derived CDR1 and CDR2 are MNHEY and SVGEGT. V lost 5 bases and J lost 8; bases outside the gene matches: 5. In DNA, the CDR3 is TGTGCCAGCAGTACTGGACTAGCGGGAGGAGATGAGCAGTTCTTC. This translates into CASSTGLAGGDEQFF.

This clone was seen once. The chain is built from TRBV2 and TRBJ2-6; weak D call: TRBD2 (5 bases). V was cut by 3 bases and J by 0 bases, with 15 bases left in between. This CDR3 comprises 18 residues. Germline CDR1 is SNHLY and CDR2 is FYNNEI. CDR3 loop: CASSERADFTSGANVLTF. The CDR3 nucleotides are TGTGCCAGCAGTGAGAGGGCTGACTTTACCTCTGGGGCCAACGTCCTGACTTTC.

The V and J genes are TRBV2 and TRBJ2-7, with D hard to call. From germline, CDR1 is SNHLY and CDR2 FYNNEI. The CDR3 contains 12 residues. Trimming took off 8 bases at V and 0 bases at J, with 8 bases between the two ends. The CDR3 spells CASEADSYEQYF. The CDR3, as DNA: TGTGCCAGCGAGGCGGACTCCTACGAGCAGTACTTC.

V gene TRBV5-1 combines with J gene TRBJ1-1; D uncertain. Trimming shortened V by 1 base and J by 4 bases, and 8 bases separated the two germline ends. The CDR3 runs 13 residues. The germline gives CDR1 SGHRS, CDR2 YFSETQ. As DNA, the CDR3 is TGCGCCAGCAGCTTGACGACGGGCACTGAAGCTTTCTTT. Protein sequence: CASSLTTGTEAFF.

V is TRBV7-9 and J is TRBJ2-5; 12 nucleotides line up with TRBD2. After removal of 3 bases from V and 5 bases from J, the junction contained 7 bases not matched to a gene. This CDR3 has 16 amino acids. In germline, CDR1 is SEHNR, CDR2 FQNEAQ (reference sequence). The DNA of the CDR3 is TGTGCCAGCAGCTTCCGGACTAGCGGGATCTCGGAGACCCAGTACTTC. This translates into CASSFRTSGISETQYF.

The chain is built from TRBV20-1 and TRBJ2-3; 9 nucleotides agree with TRBD2. In germline, CDR1 is DFQATT, CDR2 SNEGSKA (reference sequence). The CDR3 runs to 14 residues. J gave up 6 bases and V 3 bases, and 7 bases lay outside the gene matches. The CDR3 DNA sequence: TGCAGTGCTAGTCCCAGACTAGCGGCGGATACGCAGTATTTT. As protein: CSASPRLAADTQYF.

The J gene is TRBJ1-1, the V gene TRBV28; unclear D gene. CDR3 size: 15 residues. Trimming removed 6 bases from V and 2 bases from J, with 16 bases in between. In germline, CDR1 is MDHEN, CDR2 SYDVKM. CDR3 in amino acids: CASSFPGRVNTEAFF. In DNA, the CDR3 is TGTGCCAGCAGCTTCCCGGGGAGGGTTAACACTGAAGCTTTCTTT.

The chain uses TRBV6-5 and TRBJ2-5; 8 nucleotides agree with TRBD2. Germline V gene data show CDR1 as MNHEY and CDR2 as SVGAGI. The J segment lost 4 bases and the V segment lost 7 bases, leaving 8 bases of the junction unmatched. The CDR3 runs 14 residues. Here the CDR3 reads CASTIGGVPETQYF. The CDR3 coding sequence is TGTGCCAGCACCATCGGGGGGGTTCCAGAGACCCAGTACTTC.

This chain uses TRBV9 with TRBJ2-3, with 8 positions matching TRBD2. V was pared by 5 bases and J by 1 base, with 3 bases of the junction left unmatched. Per the germline V gene, CDR1 is SGDLS and CDR2 is YYNGEE. The CDR3 runs to 14 residues. The CDR3 DNA follows: TGTGCCAGCAGTACTAGCGGAGGCACAGATACGCAGTATTTT. It is translated as CASSTSGGTDTQYF.

This rearrangement joins TRBV27 to TRBJ1-5; maybe TRBD1 (6 bases). Trimming cost V 5 bases and J 3 bases, with 14 bases left between them. Looked up from germline, CDR1 is MNHEY and CDR2 is SMNVEV (reference sequence). The CDR3 totals 15 residues. The CDR3 region is CASSPTDRPNQPQHF. The CDR3 DNA sequence: TGTGCCAGCAGTCCAACCGACAGGCCCAATCAGCCCCAGCATTTT.